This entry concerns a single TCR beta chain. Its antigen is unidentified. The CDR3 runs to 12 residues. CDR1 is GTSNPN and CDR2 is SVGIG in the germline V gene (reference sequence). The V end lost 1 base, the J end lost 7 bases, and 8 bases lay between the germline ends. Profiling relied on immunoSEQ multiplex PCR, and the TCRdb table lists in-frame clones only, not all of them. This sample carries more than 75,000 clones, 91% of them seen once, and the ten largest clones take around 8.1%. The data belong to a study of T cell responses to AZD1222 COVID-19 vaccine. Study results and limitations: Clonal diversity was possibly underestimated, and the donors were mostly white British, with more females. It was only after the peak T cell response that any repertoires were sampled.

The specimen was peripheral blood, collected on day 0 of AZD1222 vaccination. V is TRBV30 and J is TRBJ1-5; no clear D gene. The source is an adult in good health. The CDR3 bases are TGTGCCTGGAGTGCTATGGGGCAGCCCCAGCATTTT. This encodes CAWSAMGQPQHF.